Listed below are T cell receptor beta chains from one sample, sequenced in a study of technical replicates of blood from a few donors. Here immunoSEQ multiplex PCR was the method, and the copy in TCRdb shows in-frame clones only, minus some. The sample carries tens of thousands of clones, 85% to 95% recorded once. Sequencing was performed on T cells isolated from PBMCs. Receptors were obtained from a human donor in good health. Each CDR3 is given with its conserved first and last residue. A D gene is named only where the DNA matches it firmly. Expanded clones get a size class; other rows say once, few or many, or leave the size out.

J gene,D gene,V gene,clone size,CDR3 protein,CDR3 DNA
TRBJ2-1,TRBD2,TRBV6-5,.,CASSYPPGLAYNEQFF,TGTGCCAGCAGTTACCCGCCGGGACTAGCCTACAATGAGCAGTTCTTC
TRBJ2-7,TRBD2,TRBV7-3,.,CASSKTSGSLYEQYF,TGTGCCAGCAGCAAGACTAGCGGGAGTTTATACGAGCAGTACTTC
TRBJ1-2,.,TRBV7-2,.,CASSLAARDLSGYTF,TGTGCCAGCAGCTTAGCGGCGCGGGACCTCTCAGGCTACACCTTC
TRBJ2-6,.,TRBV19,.,CASSLSGQGWANVLTF,TGTGCCAGTAGTTTAAGTGGGCAGGGTTGGGCCAACGTCCTGACTTTC
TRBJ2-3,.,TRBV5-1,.,CASSISPDTQYF,TGCGCCAGCAGCATATCCCCCGATACGCAGTATTTT
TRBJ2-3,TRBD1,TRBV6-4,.,CASSALVGGGQGTDTQYF,TGTGCCAGCAGCGCCCTCGTGGGGGGCGGACAGGGTACAGATACGCAGTATTTT
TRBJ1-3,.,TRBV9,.,CASSGIQGTSGNTIYF,TGTGCCAGCAGCGGAATACAGGGAACCTCTGGAAACACCATATATTTT
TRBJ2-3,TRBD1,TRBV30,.,CAWSPGQSTDTQYF,TGTGCCTGGAGTCCGGGACAGAGCACAGATACGCAGTATTTT
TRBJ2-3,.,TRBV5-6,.,CASSLAPSRGYTDTQYF,TGTGCCAGCAGCTTGGCCCCTTCGCGGGGCTACACAGATACGCAGTATTTT
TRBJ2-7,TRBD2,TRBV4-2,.,CASSRNDRGGPGLAGGGSYEQYF,TGTGCCAGCAGCCGCAACGACAGGGGAGGGCCGGGACTAGCGGGAGGGGGCTCCTACGAGCAGTACTTC
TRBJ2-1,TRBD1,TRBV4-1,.,CASSQGTGRTGRLQDEQFF,TGCGCCAGCAGCCAAGGAACGGGGAGGACAGGGCGACTTCAAGATGAGCAGTTCTTC
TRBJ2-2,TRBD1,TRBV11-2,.,CASSLHRGTNTGELFF,TGTGCCAGCAGCTTACACAGGGGGACGAACACCGGGGAGCTGTTTTTT
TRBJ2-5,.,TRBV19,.,CASSPREEETQYF,TGTGCCAGTAGCCCCAGGGAGGAGGAGACCCAGTACTTC
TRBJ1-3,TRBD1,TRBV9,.,CASSSMDRVNLAGNTIYF,TGTGCCAGCAGCTCAATGGACAGGGTAAATCTTGCTGGAAACACCATATATTTT
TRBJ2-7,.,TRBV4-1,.,CASSQVGGGSLYEQYF,TGCGCCAGCAGCCAAGTTGGGGGAGGTAGCCTCTACGAGCAGTACTTC
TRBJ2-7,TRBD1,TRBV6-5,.,CASRPGQGISYEQYF,TGTGCCAGCCGCCCCGGACAGGGTATTTCCTACGAGCAGTACTTC
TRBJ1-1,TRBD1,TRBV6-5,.,CASRQGRRNTEAFF,TGTGCCAGCAGACAGGGGCGCCGGAACACTGAAGCTTTCTTT
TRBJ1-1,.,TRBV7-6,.,CASSPPYLLRRNTEAFF,TGTGCCAGCAGCCCGCCCTACCTACTGCGGCGAAACACTGAAGCTTTCTTT
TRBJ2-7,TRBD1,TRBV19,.,CATRGQTGPNEQYF,TGTGCCACCCGGGGACAGACAGGCCCAAACGAGCAGTACTTC
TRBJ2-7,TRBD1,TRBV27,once,CATRDRDNYEQYF,TGTGCCACCCGGGACAGGGACAACTACGAGCAGTACTTC
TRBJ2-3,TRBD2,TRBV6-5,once,CASSYGGLADTDTQYF,TGTGCCAGCAGTTACGGGGGACTAGCGGACACAGATACGCAGTATTTT
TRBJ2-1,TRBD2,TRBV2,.,CASDGTSGRAYEQFF,TGTGCCAGCGATGGGACTAGCGGGAGGGCCTATGAGCAGTTCTTC
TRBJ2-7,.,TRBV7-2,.,CASSFEGGREQYF,TGTGCCAGCAGCTTTGAGGGTGGGCGGGAGCAGTACTTC
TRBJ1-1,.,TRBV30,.,CAWSPIWTGNTEAFF,TGTGCCTGGAGCCCTATTTGGACGGGAAACACTGAAGCTTTCTTT
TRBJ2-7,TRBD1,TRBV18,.,CASSSRQGAHHEQYF,TGTGCCAGCTCATCGAGACAGGGGGCGCATCACGAGCAGTACTTC
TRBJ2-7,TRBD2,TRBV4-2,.,CASSQGLAENYEQYF,TGTGCCAGCAGCCAAGGACTAGCGGAAAACTACGAGCAGTACTTC
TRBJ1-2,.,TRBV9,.,CASSASDSPLNYGYTF,TGTGCCAGCAGCGCCTCCGACAGTCCTCTTAACTATGGCTACACCTTC
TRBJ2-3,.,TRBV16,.,CASSKQRRTDTQYF,TGTGCCAGCAGCAAACAGAGACGGACAGATACGCAGTATTTT
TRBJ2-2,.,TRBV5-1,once,CASSSRLNNANTGELFF,TGCGCCAGCAGCTCTCGACTGAATAACGCGAACACCGGGGAGCTGTTTTTT
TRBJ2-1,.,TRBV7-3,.,CASSFTSSYNEQFF,TGTGCCAGCAGCTTTACGAGCTCCTACAATGAGCAGTTCTTC
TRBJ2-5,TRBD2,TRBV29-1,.,CSVDRTSGRQETQYF,TGCAGCGTTGATAGGACTAGCGGGAGGCAAGAGACCCAGTACTTC
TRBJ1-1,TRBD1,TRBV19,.,CASSRQGATEAFF,TGTGCCAGTAGTAGACAGGGGGCCACTGAAGCTTTCTTT
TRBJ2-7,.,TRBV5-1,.,CASSLDYGSFFYEQYF,TGCGCCAGCAGCTTGGACTATGGATCGTTTTTCTACGAGCAGTACTTC
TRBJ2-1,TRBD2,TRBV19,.,CASSIDLREHRNEQFF,TGTGCCAGTAGTATAGATTTGCGGGAGCATCGCAATGAGCAGTTCTTC
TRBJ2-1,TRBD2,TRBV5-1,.,CASFGTSGQTSYNEQFF,TGCGCCAGCTTCGGGACTAGCGGGCAGACTTCCTACAATGAGCAGTTCTTC
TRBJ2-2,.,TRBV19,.,CASTPSSLSGELFF,TGTGCCAGTACCCCCTCTAGTTTATCCGGGGAGCTGTTTTTT
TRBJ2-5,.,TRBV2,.,CASSVQGTQETQYF,TGTGCCAGCAGTGTCCAGGGGACCCAAGAGACCCAGTACTTC
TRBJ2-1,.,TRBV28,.,CASSAVVREQFF,TGTGCCAGCAGTGCCGTAGTGAGGGAGCAGTTCTTC
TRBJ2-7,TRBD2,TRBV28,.,CASRLTSGRNEQYF,TGTGCCAGCAGATTGACTAGCGGGAGGAACGAGCAGTACTTC
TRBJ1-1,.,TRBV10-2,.,CASSLSGGYDEAFF,TGCGCCAGCAGTTTGTCCGGGGGGTATGATGAAGCTTTCTTT
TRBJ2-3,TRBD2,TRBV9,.,CASSTSAGMTDTQYF,TGTGCCAGCAGCACATCAGCGGGAATGACAGATACGCAGTATTTT
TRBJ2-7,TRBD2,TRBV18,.,CASSPPGTSGDEQYF,TGTGCCAGCTCACCACCGGGGACTAGCGGAGACGAGCAGTACTTC
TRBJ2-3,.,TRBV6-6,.,CASRELEGATQYF,TGTGCCAGCAGAGAACTGGAGGGGGCTACGCAGTATTTT
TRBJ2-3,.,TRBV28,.,CASSFSSTDTQYF,TGTGCCAGCAGTTTTTCTAGCACAGATACGCAGTATTTT
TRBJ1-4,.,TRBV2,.,CASSESDWGGWEKLFF,TGTGCCAGCAGTGAAAGCGATTGGGGGGGATGGGAAAAACTGTTTTTT
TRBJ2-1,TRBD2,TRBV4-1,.,CASSQVGRLAPNEQFF,TGCGCCAGCAGCCAAGTTGGGAGACTAGCACCCAATGAGCAGTTCTTC